This entry describes one T cell receptor beta chain. Other DNA sequences of this sample code for an identical CDR3. The data were produced by immunoSEQ multiplex PCR, yet TCRdb's version contains in-frame clones alone and is incomplete. This table holds 90,000 or so clones, approximately 87% found once. These data belong to a study of glioma-infiltrating T cells after dendritic cell vaccination. The germline CDR1 and CDR2 sequences are SGHRS and YFSETQ. The CDR3 loop spans 14 amino acids. V was cut by 0 bases and J by 0 bases, with 6 bases left in between. The specimen comprised blood, sampled before dendritic cell vaccination. The receptor was derived from a human donor with glioblastoma. The V call is TRBV5-1, the J call TRBJ1-1; D gene ambiguous. CDR3 coding DNA: TGCGCCAGCAGCTTGGACAGCCTGAACACTGAAGCTTTCTTT. Its protein product is CASSLDSLNTEAFF.